These 6 T cell receptor beta chains share one sample of origin, sequenced in a study of memory CD4+ T cells and cytomegalovirus serostatus. Single viable CD3+CD4+CD8-CD45RO+ cells were sorted as the memory CD4+ T cells. Libraries were prepared by immunoSEQ multiplex PCR; TCRdb keeps only in-frame clonotypes and omits some of them. This table holds over 45,000 clones, approximately 81% found once. What was sequenced was memory CD4+ T cells from blood. The receptors were gathered from an adult in good health and CMV-seronegative. Some clones in this sample may be carry-over from other donors' samples.

The genes are TRBV30 and TRBJ2-7; tentatively, D is TRBD2 (5 bases). V lost 5 bases, J lost 4 bases, and 12 bases lay in between. Germline values: CDR1 GTSNPN, CDR2 SVGIG (reference sequence). The CDR3 covers 12 residues. In DNA, the CDR3 is TGTGCCTGGGAGGGCGTCAATTACGAGCAGTACTTC. It is translated as CAWEGVNYEQYF.

The CDR3 DNA reads as TGTGCCAGCAGCCAGGGGGGGACAGGGGCCCTCGAGCAGTACTTC. It codes for CASSQGGTGALEQYF. The chain combines TRBV11-3 with TRBJ2-7; 10 bases are shared with TRBD1. The CDR3 has 15 residues. Germline V gives CDR1 SGHNT, CDR2 YENEEA. V lost 5 bases, J lost 6 bases, and 10 bases stayed unmatched. The complete variable domain, with remaining parts taken from reference TRBV11-3 and TRBJ2-7, reads EAGVVQSPRYKIIEKKQPVAFWCNPISGHNTLYWYLQNLGQGPELLIRYENEEAVDDSQLPKDRFSAERLKGVDSTLKIQPAELGDSAVYLCASSQGGTGALEQYFGPGTRLTVT.

A remark on this clone: An end of the junction does not agree with germline; a read error may underlie this. The rearrangement joins TRBV7-3 to TRBJ1-1, with 8 bases aligning to TRBD1. Germline values: CDR1 SGHTA, CDR2 FQGTGA. The CDR3 runs to 16 residues. CDR3 protein: CASSFWDRTEITEALF. The CDR3 nucleotides are TGTGCCAGCAGCTTTTGGGACAGGACAGAGATCACTGAAGCTCTCTTT.

The rearrangement joins TRBV5-1 to TRBJ2-5; TRBD1 aligns across 11 bases. Germline CDR1 reads SGHRS; CDR2 reads YFSETQ. The V segment lost 3 bases and the J segment 4 bases; nucleotides outside the gene matches: 5. The CDR3 length is 15 residues. The CDR3 reads CASSSGQGARETQYF. In nucleotides, the CDR3 is TGCGCCAGCAGCTCCGGACAGGGGGCGCGAGAGACCCAGTACTTC.

V and J are TRBV7-9 and TRBJ1-6, with D possibly matching TRBD1 (5 bases). Germline values: CDR1 SEHNR, CDR2 FQNEAQ (reference sequence). The CDR3 covers 13 residues. V dropped 6 bases and J dropped 10 bases, with 13 bases sitting between them. The CDR3, as DNA: TGTGCCAGCAGTCTTCTAGGGGAATCACCCCTCCACTTT. Its translation is CASSLLGESPLHF.

This clone was counted only a few times. This chain joins TRBV12-1 and TRBJ2-1; the DNA was not used to check the table's D call, TRBD1. TRBV12-1 counts as a pseudogene. The length of the CDR3 is 16 residues. For the CDR3, the DNA is TGTGCCAGCAGCTTTATGGGGCGCAGCTCCTACAATGAGCAGTTCTTC. Protein product: CASSFMGRSSYNEQFF.